Detailed here is one T cell receptor (beta chain). No antigen is known for it. The data were obtained in a study of cytotoxic CD8 clonotypes in ibrutinib-treated CLL. Background on the study: The patients, over ten relapsed/refractory and approximately 16 treatment-naive, included about 17 who were IGHV unmutated.

V lost 6 bases, J lost 1 base, and 14 bases lay in between. The CDR3 runs to 15 residues. From germline, CDR1 is MNHEY and CDR2 SMNVEV (reference sequence). Overall study findings and caveats: Exceeding age-matched healthy donors, baseline clonality also tracked the counts of circulating CD8+ T cells. Baseline levels were approached again at progression, after clonality had risen at ibrutinib response.

Here immunoSEQ multiplex PCR was the method, and the copy in TCRdb shows in-frame clones only, minus some. This sample yields about 250,000 clones, of which about three quarters are seen a single time; 15% belongs to the top ten. This TCR came from a human donor with chronic lymphocytic leukemia. J is TRBJ2-3 and V is TRBV27, with TRBD1 as a possible D gene (6 bases). The material was PBMCs, obtained after 24 months of ibrutinib treatment. CDR3 in DNA: TGTGCCAGCAGAGGCAGGGGCAGGGGCACAGATACGCAGTATTTT. Protein sequence: CASRGRGRGTDTQYF.